This TCR beta chain was sequenced for a study of T-cell reconstitution after alpha-beta-depleted transplantation in children. Germline values: CDR1 SGHRS, CDR2 YFSETQ. V was clipped by 0 bases and J by 4 bases, with 9 bases between them. CDR3 length: 14 residues. Unique molecular identifiers were built into the TCRbeta library. TCRdb ran MiXCR on the PCR reads and lists one entry per CDR3 protein. The profile shows 350,000 to 450,000 distinct CDR3 sequences, roughly 14% of them singletons. Here the sequenced sample was PBMCs, taken from the stem cell graft. The chain employs TRBV5-1 and TRBJ2-3; no clear D. This clonotype originated in a human donor who donated a stem cell graft to a child with Fanconi anemia. The CDR3 sequence is CASSLEQVADTQYF. For the CDR3, the DNA is TGCGCCAGCAGCTTGGAGCAGGTGGCAGATACGCAGTATTTT.